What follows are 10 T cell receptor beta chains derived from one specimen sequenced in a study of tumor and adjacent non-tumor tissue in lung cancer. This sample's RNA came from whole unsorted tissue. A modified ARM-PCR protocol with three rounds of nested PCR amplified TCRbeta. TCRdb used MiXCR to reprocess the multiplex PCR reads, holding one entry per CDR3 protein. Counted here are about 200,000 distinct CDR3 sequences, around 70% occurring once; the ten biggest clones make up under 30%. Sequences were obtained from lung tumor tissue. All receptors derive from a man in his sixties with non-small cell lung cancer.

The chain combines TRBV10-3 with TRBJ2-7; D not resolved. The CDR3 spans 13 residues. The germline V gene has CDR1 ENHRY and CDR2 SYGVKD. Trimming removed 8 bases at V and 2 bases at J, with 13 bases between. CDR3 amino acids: CAIGQTKTYEQYF. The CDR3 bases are TGTGCCATCGGCCAGACAAAGACCTACGAGCAGTACTTC.

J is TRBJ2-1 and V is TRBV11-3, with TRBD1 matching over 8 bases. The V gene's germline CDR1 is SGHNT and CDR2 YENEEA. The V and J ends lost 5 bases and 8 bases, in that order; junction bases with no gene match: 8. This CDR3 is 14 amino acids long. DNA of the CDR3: TGTGCCAGCAGCCCGCACAGGGGGATCGATGAGCAGTTCTTC. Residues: CASSPHRGIDEQFF.

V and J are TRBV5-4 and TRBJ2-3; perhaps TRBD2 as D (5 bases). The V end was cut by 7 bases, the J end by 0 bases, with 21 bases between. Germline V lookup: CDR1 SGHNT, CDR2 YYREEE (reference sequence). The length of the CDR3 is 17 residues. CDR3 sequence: CASDKDITRTSTDTQYF. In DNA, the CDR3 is TGTGCCAGCGACAAGGATATTACTAGAACTAGCACAGATACGCAGTATTTT.

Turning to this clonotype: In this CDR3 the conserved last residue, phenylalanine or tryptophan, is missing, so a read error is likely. CDR3 protein: CSARDQGGYNEQFL. In DNA, the CDR3 is TGCAGTGCTAGAGATCAGGGCGGGTACAATGAGCAGTTCTTA. The chain couples TRBV20-1 to TRBJ2-1, with D perhaps matching TRBD1 or TRBD2 (5 bases each). From germline, CDR1 is DFQATT and CDR2 SNEGSKA (reference sequence). Trimming cost V 0 bases and J 4 bases, with 10 bases left between them. The CDR3 length is 14 residues.

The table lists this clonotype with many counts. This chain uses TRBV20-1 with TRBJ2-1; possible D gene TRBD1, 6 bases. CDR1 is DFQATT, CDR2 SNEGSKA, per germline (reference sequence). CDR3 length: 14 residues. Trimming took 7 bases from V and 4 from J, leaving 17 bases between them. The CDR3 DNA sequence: TGCAGTGGTAGTCGCCCCACAGGGTACAATGAGCAGTTCTTC. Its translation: CSGSRPTGYNEQFF.

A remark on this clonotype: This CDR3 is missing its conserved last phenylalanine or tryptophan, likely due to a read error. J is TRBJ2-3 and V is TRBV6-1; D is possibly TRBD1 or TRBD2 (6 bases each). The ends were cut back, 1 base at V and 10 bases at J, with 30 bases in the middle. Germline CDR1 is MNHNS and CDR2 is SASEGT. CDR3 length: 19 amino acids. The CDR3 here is CASSEGLRGAQVGADSQYY. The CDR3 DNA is TGTGCCAGCAGTGAAGGGCTTAGGGGGGCGCAGGTCGGTGCTGATTCGCAGTATTAT.

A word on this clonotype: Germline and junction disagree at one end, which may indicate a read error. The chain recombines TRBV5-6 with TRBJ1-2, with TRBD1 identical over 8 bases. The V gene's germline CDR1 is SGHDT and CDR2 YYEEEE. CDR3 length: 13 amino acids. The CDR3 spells CASRSQGGSGYTF. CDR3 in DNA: TGTGCCAGCAGGTCACAGGGGGGCTCCGGCTATACCTTC.

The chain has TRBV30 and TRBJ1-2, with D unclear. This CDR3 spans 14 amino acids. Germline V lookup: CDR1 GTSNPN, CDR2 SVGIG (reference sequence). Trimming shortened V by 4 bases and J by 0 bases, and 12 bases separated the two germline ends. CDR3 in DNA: TGTGCCTGGAATGGGGTCCCGACTAACTATGGCTACACCTTC. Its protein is CAWNGVPTNYGYTF.

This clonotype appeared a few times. Written as DNA, the CDR3 is TGTGCCAGCAGCCAAGAAGCAGAAGAGACCCAGTACTTC. Translation: CASSQEAEETQYF. The chain combines TRBV4-2 with TRBJ2-5; D not certain. Trimming took off 0 bases at V and 3 bases at J, with 5 bases between the two ends. The CDR3 totals 13 residues. Germline CDR1 is LGHNA and CDR2 is YNFKEQ.

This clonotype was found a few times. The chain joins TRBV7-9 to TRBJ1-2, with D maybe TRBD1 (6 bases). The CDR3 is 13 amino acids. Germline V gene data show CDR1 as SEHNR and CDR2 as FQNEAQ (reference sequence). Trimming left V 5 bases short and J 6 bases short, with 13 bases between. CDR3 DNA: TGTGCCAGCAGCCCACAGGGCTTCGATGGCTACACCTTC. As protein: CASSPQGFDGYTF.